This T cell receptor beta chain was documented in a study of graft-versus-host responses after intestinal transplantation. As for the study in general: Isolated intestinal, liver-intestinal, or multivisceral transplants had been given to the recipients. Induction with anti-thymocyte globulin, then tacrolimus and steroids for three to four years, was given to all recipients. Points from the study as a whole: Among circulating GvH clones, peak levels were associated with early post-transplant declines in HvG clones. GvH clones appeared in recipient marrow, some first in ileum or blood.

This clone was recorded once. Its antigen remains unidentified. Some clones are missing from TCRdb's copy, which holds only in-frame ones; the method was immunoSEQ multiplex PCR. The table records some 120,000 clones, just over 90% of them present only once. The V and J ends lost 3 bases and 8 bases respectively, with 11 bases between them. Looked up from germline, CDR1 is KGHSH and CDR2 is LQKENI. The CDR3 has 13 amino acids. The material sequenced was unstimulated CD4+ T cells sorted from spleen or lymph node cells, taken before transplant. This chain joins TRBV18 and TRBJ1-5; perhaps TRBD1 as D (5 bases). This receptor was taken from a human donor who was the organ donor for an intestinal transplant. DNA of the CDR3: TGTGCCAGCTCACCCTGGGGGGATGAGCCCCAGCATTTT. Residues: CASSPWGDEPQHF.